This T cell receptor beta chain comes out of a study of vaccination effects on CD4 cells after COVID-19. This CDR3 is 16 amino acids long. Trimming removed 0 bases at V and 5 bases at J, with 16 bases between. CDR1 MNHEY and CDR2 SVGAGI come from the germline V gene. Comment on this clone: The antigen remains unidentified.

Some clones are missing from TCRdb's copy, which holds only in-frame ones; the method was immunoSEQ multiplex PCR. The sample contains over 45,000 clones, over 60% of which appear only once. Investigators separated out CD4+ T cells once around nine days of culture had passed. The genes are TRBV6-5 and TRBJ2-5, with TRBD1 as a possible D gene (6 bases). The sequencing used CD4+ T cells from PBMCs cultured without peptide, collected before COVID-19 vaccination. The origin of this receptor is a human donor who received a COVID-19 vaccine. CDR3 region: CASSYSNPGAYETQYF. The DNA of the CDR3 is TGTGCCAGCAGTTACTCGAATCCAGGGGCGTATGAGACCCAGTACTTC.